The present T cell receptor (beta chain) was sequenced within a study of vaccination effects on CD4 cells after COVID-19. Study-level background: Post-vaccine specimens arrived a median 72 days past the second dose.

The table came from immunoSEQ multiplex PCR; TCRdb's copy has only in-frame clones and leaves some out. The sample comprises roughly 70,000 clones, around four fifths of which are singletons, and around 0.94% rests with the top ten. The ViraFEST assay expanded antigen-specific CD4+ T cells with viral peptide pools before sequencing. Cells that had been cultured for roughly eleven days were the source of isolated CD4+ T cells. Everyone in the study got two shots of either the BNT162b2 or mRNA-1273 vaccine. Peptides at approximately 10 ug/ml and IL-2 at around 9.3 IU/ml were added to around 2 million PBMC per well. Fresh IL-2-containing medium replaced half the medium on days 3 and 7. Comment on this clone: What it recognizes is unknown.

Unmatched junction bases numbered 5, after V lost 6 bases and J lost 2 bases. CDR1 MNHEY and CDR2 SVGAGI come from the germline V gene. The CDR3 extends over 14 amino acids. The sequence was collected from a human donor who received a COVID-19 vaccine. The gene calls are TRBV6-5 and TRBJ2-3, with TRBD1 matching 7 bases. The specimen was CD4+ T cells from PBMCs cultured with HCoV-OC43 spike peptides, collected after COVID-19 vaccination. Described subset: HCoV-OC43 spike overlapping peptide pool stimulation. The CDR3 nucleotides are TGTGCCAGCAGGGGACAGCCCAACACAGATACGCAGTATTTT. Translating it yields CASRGQPNTDTQYF.